A selection of T cell receptor beta chains follows, all from one sample in a study of cytomegalovirus exposure and HLA in healthy donors. Using immunoSEQ multiplex PCR, the repertoire was profiled, and TCRdb retains in-frame clones only, with some absent. The sample includes 190,000 or so clones, around four fifths of them seen just once. The sample taken for sequencing was PBMCs. The receptors were sampled from a man aged 50 to 59 in good health and CMV-seronegative. CDR3s include the opening cysteine and the closing phenylalanine or tryptophan. A D gene is named only where the DNA matches it firmly. A clone size is listed for some rows: how often the clone was seen (once, few, many), or a class if it is expanded.

v_gene	d_gene	abundance	j_gene	CDR3aa	CDR3nt
TRBV6-1	TRBD1	few	TRBJ1-2	CASSLDRVGGYTF	TGTGCCAGCAGTCTGGACAGGGTAGGTGGCTACACCTTC
TRBV6-5	NA	NA	TRBJ2-4	CASRGASGFKNIQYF	TGTGCCAGCAGGGGGGCGTCGGGCTTTAAAAACATTCAGTACTTC
TRBV7-2	NA	NA	TRBJ2-3	CASSLGPGGPIDTQYF	TGTGCCAGCAGCTTAGGACCGGGGGGCCCTATAGATACGCAGTATTTT
TRBV18	NA	NA	TRBJ2-7	CASSPQGSYEQYF	TGTGCCAGCTCACCTCAGGGATCCTACGAGCAGTACTTC
TRBV18	TRBD1	NA	TRBJ1-2	CASSPFAVTGGASYGYTF	TGTGCCAGCTCACCCTTCGCAGTGACAGGGGGCGCAAGCTATGGCTACACCTTC
TRBV28	TRBD2	NA	TRBJ2-7	CASVANFREGYEQYF	TGTGCCAGCGTCGCTAATTTTCGGGAGGGATACGAGCAGTACTTC
TRBV30	TRBD1	NA	TRBJ1-2	CARWTGGYGYTF	TGTGCCCGCTGGACAGGGGGCTATGGCTACACCTTC
TRBV7-9	NA	NA	TRBJ2-7	CASSTEGVGEQYF	TGTGCCAGCAGCACAGAGGGGGTCGGGGAGCAGTACTTC
TRBV10-3	TRBD1	NA	TRBJ2-1	CAISGSSGQGGNEQFF	TGTGCCATCAGTGGGTCTTCGGGACAGGGGGGAAATGAGCAGTTCTTC
TRBV29-1	TRBD1	NA	TRBJ1-1	CSVERQGGTEAFF	TGCAGCGTTGAAAGACAGGGGGGTACTGAAGCTTTCTTT
TRBV6-6	NA	NA	TRBJ1-2	CASSYSSRGYGYTF	TGTGCCAGCAGTTACTCGAGCAGGGGCTATGGCTACACCTTC
TRBV28	TRBD2	NA	TRBJ2-6	CASSGTSGNWAGANVLTF	TGTGCCAGCAGCGGGACTAGCGGGAATTGGGCTGGGGCCAACGTCCTGACTTTC
TRBV7-2	NA	few	TRBJ2-4	CASSQTASKNIQYF	TGTGCCAGCAGCCAAACCGCGAGCAAAAACATTCAGTACTTC
TRBV7-2	NA	NA	TRBJ2-5	CASSSGGAQETQYF	TGTGCCAGCAGCTCCGGAGGCGCCCAAGAGACCCAGTACTTC
TRBV7-2	NA	NA	TRBJ2-7	CASTPPRAGTYEQYF	TGTGCCAGCACCCCTCCAAGAGCGGGCACCTACGAGCAGTACTTC
TRBV5-1	NA	once	TRBJ1-3	CASSYGQLSNRAGNTIYF	TGCGCCAGCAGCTACGGACAGCTTTCGAACCGGGCTGGAAACACCATATATTTT
TRBV29-1	NA	many	TRBJ1-1	CSVEKGQNTEAFF	TGCAGCGTCGAGAAGGGACAGAACACTGAAGCTTTCTTT
TRBV21-1	NA	NA	TRBJ2-3	CASSKGVTGSTDTQYF	TGTGCCAGCAGCAAGGGGGTTACAGGGTCAACAGATACGCAGTATTTT
TRBV5-1	TRBD1	once	TRBJ2-2	CASSQDRDTGELFF	TGCGCCAGCAGCCAGGACAGGGACACCGGGGAGCTGTTTTTT
TRBV6-5	NA	NA	TRBJ2-2	CASSYTTHYTGELFF	TGTGCCAGCAGTTACACGACACACTACACCGGGGAGCTGTTTTTT
TRBV9	TRBD1	NA	TRBJ1-2	CASSVEGGTGGGYTF	TGTGCCAGCAGCGTAGAGGGTGGGACAGGGGGAGGCTACACCTTC
TRBV11-2	NA	NA	TRBJ1-4	CASSSQGLQEKLFF	TGTGCCAGCAGCTCGCAGGGGTTGCAGGAAAAACTGTTTTTT
TRBV10-1	NA	NA	TRBJ1-4	CARHINRFRTNEKLFF	TGCGCCAGACATATAAACAGGTTTCGTACTAATGAAAAACTGTTTTTT
TRBV7-6	TRBD1	NA	TRBJ2-7	CASSLAGTGDYEQYF	TGTGCCAGCAGCTTAGCCGGGACAGGGGACTACGAGCAGTACTTC
TRBV4-1	NA	once	TRBJ1-5	CASSQDRDQPQHF	TGCGCCAGCAGCCAAGACAGGGATCAGCCCCAGCATTTT
TRBV30	TRBD2	NA	TRBJ2-1	CAWSLAEGYNEQFF	TGTGCCTGGAGTCTAGCGGAGGGCTACAATGAGCAGTTCTTC
TRBV11-2	TRBD2	NA	TRBJ2-1	CASSPRLAGVLNEQFF	TGTGCCAGCAGCCCCCGACTAGCGGGAGTACTCAATGAGCAGTTCTTC
TRBV5-4	NA	NA	TRBJ2-2	CASSFGGSRGELFF	TGTGCCAGCAGCTTTGGCGGATCTCGCGGGGAGCTGTTTTTT
TRBV7-2	NA	NA	TRBJ1-1	CASSLGYRNTEAFF	TGTGCCAGCAGCTTAGGCTATCGGAACACTGAAGCTTTCTTT
TRBV19	NA	NA	TRBJ1-2	CASTSNYGYTF	TGTGCCAGTACTTCTAACTATGGCTACACCTTC
TRBV7-8	TRBD2	NA	TRBJ2-1	CASSFVSGGAFHNEQFF	TGTGCCAGCAGCTTTGTCAGCGGGGGGGCTTTCCACAATGAGCAGTTCTTC
TRBV5-4	NA	NA	TRBJ2-5	CASSLPNGFQETQYF	TGTGCCAGCAGCTTGCCCAACGGTTTCCAAGAGACCCAGTACTTC
TRBV7-9	TRBD1	few	TRBJ1-2	CASSSRHRGKPQGYTF	TGTGCCAGCAGCTCTAGGCACAGGGGAAAGCCTCAAGGCTACACCTTC
TRBV10-3	TRBD1	NA	TRBJ2-7	CAISAPTGVSYEQYF	TGTGCCATCAGTGCCCCTACAGGGGTCTCCTACGAGCAGTACTTC
TRBV4-3	TRBD2	NA	TRBJ2-3	CASSQETSGVNGDTQYF	TGCGCCAGCAGCCAAGAAACGAGCGGGGTCAACGGGGATACGCAGTATTTT
TRBV28	NA	NA	TRBJ1-1	CASNAGTFVSITEAFF	TGTGCCAGCAACGCCGGGACATTCGTATCGATCACTGAAGCTTTCTTT
TRBV19	NA	NA	TRBJ1-1	CASSMGRLNTEAFF	TGTGCCAGTAGTATGGGCCGGTTGAACACTGAAGCTTTCTTT
TRBV7-8	TRBD1	NA	TRBJ1-4	CASSSWDRPKNNEKLFF	TGTGCCAGCAGCTCCTGGGACAGACCTAAGAATAATGAAAAACTGTTTTTT
TRBV6-5	TRBD1	NA	TRBJ1-2	CASRRDGTVNYGYTF	TGTGCCAGCAGACGCGACGGGACAGTTAACTATGGCTACACCTTC
TRBV11-1	TRBD2	NA	TRBJ2-3	CASSRSGVSTDTQYF	TGTGCCAGCAGCCGTAGCGGGGTTAGCACAGATACGCAGTATTTT
TRBV30	NA	NA	TRBJ1-3	CAWSAPGGPRGNTIYF	TGTGCCTGGAGTGCCCCCGGGGGTCCACGTGGAAACACCATATATTTT
TRBV6-6	TRBD2	NA	TRBJ2-3	CASNSGRRSTDTQYF	TGTGCCAGCAATAGCGGGAGACGGAGCACAGATACGCAGTATTTT
TRBV7-9	TRBD1	NA	TRBJ1-2	CASGTGFADGYTF	TGTGCCAGCGGGACAGGGTTTGCGGATGGCTACACCTTC
TRBV18	NA	NA	TRBJ2-5	CASSPSGHGETQYF	TGTGCCAGCTCACCGTCCGGACACGGAGAGACCCAGTACTTC
TRBV4-3	TRBD1	few	TRBJ2-7	CASSQDRTGGEQYF	TGCGCCAGCAGCCAAGATCGAACAGGGGGCGAGCAGTACTTC
TRBV29-1	NA	NA	TRBJ1-3	CSVQGQAGNTIYF	TGCAGCGTACAGGGTCAAGCTGGAAACACCATATATTTT
TRBV19	TRBD1	NA	TRBJ2-5	CASSLGDRQETQYF	TGTGCCAGTAGTTTAGGGGACAGACAAGAGACCCAGTACTTC
TRBV29-1	TRBD2	NA	TRBJ2-7	CSVDSSGGYEQYF	TGCAGCGTTGATTCTAGCGGGGGTTACGAGCAGTACTTC
TRBV7-9	TRBD1	NA	TRBJ2-3	CASSSGTGRIRTDTQYF	TGTGCCAGCAGCTCAGGGACAGGGAGAATTCGCACAGATACGCAGTATTTT